One sample yielded the 5 T cell receptor beta chains listed below, sequenced in a study of T cells after yellow fever vaccination. TCRdb used MiXCR to reprocess the 5' RACE reads, holding one entry per CDR3 protein. The sample has around 300,000 distinct CDR3 sequences, around 4.3% seen once. This sample comprised PBMCs, obtained 15 days after the yellow fever booster vaccination. These TCRs come from a man younger than 30 who received the YFV17D yellow fever vaccine.

This clonotype showed up many times. This chain joins TRBV9 and TRBJ2-3; 10 nucleotides match TRBD2. Trimming at V came to 4 bases and at J to 3 bases, leaving 11 bases not matched to a gene. This CDR3 region has 17 residues. The germline V gene has CDR1 SGDLS and CDR2 YYNGEE. In nucleotides, the CDR3 is TGTGCCAGCAGCACTCGTTCAGCGGGGGGGCGGACAGATACGCAGTATTTT. Its translation is CASSTRSAGGRTDTQYF. Using reference TRBV9 and TRBJ2-3 for the parts outside the CDR3, the full variable domain is DSGVTQTPKHLITATGQRVTLRCSPRSGDLSVYWYQQSLDQGLQFLIQYYNGEERAKGNILERFSAQQFPDLHSELNLSSLELGDSALYFCASSTRSAGGRTDTQYFGPGTRLTVL.

This clonotype was detected only a few times. The V and J genes are TRBV12-3 or TRBV12-4 and TRBJ2-5, with a weak D call TRBD1 (5 bases). The CDR3 totals 16 residues. Trimming pared 5 bases from V and 4 bases from J, leaving 20 bases between. The CDR3 coding sequence is TGTGCCAGCAGTGCCCCTGTACTTCCAGGGCGAGAGACCCAGTACTTC. Residues: CASSAPVLPGRETQYF.

In its sample, this clonotype was seen a few times. The chain recombines TRBV7-2 with TRBJ1-1, with D uncertain. The V and J ends lost 0 bases and 1 base respectively, with 15 bases between them. This CDR3 has 17 amino acids. Germline values: CDR1 SGHTA, CDR2 FQGNSA. The CDR3 nucleotides read TGTGCCAGCAGCTTAGCGTCCGTAGCAGGCCAGAACACTGAAGCTTTCTTT. Amino acid sequence: CASSLASVAGQNTEAFF.

This clonotype was observed many times. The rearrangement links TRBV5-1 to TRBJ2-3, with 16 bases identical to TRBD2. Trimming cost V 4 bases and J 5 bases; bases outside gene matches: 7. This CDR3 is built from 17 residues. Germline CDR1 is SGHRS and CDR2 is YFSETQ. The CDR3 loop is CASSPGTSGGAIDTQYF. The CDR3, as DNA: TGCGCCAGCAGCCCTGGGACTAGCGGGGGGGCCATAGATACGCAGTATTTT.

This clonotype has ten or more counts. The J gene is TRBJ1-2, the V gene TRBV5-1; TRBD1 matches 7 bases. This CDR3 has 14 amino acids. Germline CDR1 and CDR2: SGHRS and YFSETQ. V was pared by 4 bases and J by 6 bases, with 9 bases of the junction left unmatched. Here the CDR3 DNA reads TGCGCCAGCAGCCCAACCAGGGGGTCGGATGGCTACACCTTC. It yields the protein CASSPTRGSDGYTF.